These T cell receptor beta chains were read from a single sample in a study of T-cell memory formation after mild COVID-19. One entry per CDR3 protein results from TCRdb running MiXCR on the 5' RACE reads. The table shows 30,000 or so distinct CDR3 sequences, with 20% to 25% occurring only once. Sequenced sample: PBMCs or a T cell subset sorted from them (not recorded which). The receptors stem from an adult who had mild COVID-19 (a few samples of this study predate the infection). Cell type and time point are not known. Both conserved end residues are part of each CDR3. D genes are given only for firm matches. Size is omitted from some rows. Given values are once, few, many or a class for expanded clones.

d_call	v_call	j_call	clone_size	cdr3_aa	cdr3_nt
.	TRBV11-2	TRBJ2-1	.	CASSIRGGAYNEQFF	TGTGCCAGCAGCATAAGGGGGGGCGCCTACAATGAGCAGTTCTTC
.	TRBV4-1	TRBJ1-1	many	CASSHPTRSTEAFF	TGCGCCAGCAGCCACCCGACGCGGAGCACTGAAGCTTTCTTT
.	TRBV4-1	TRBJ1-5	.	CASSQTVGQAQHF	TGCGCCAGCAGCCAAACTGTGGGCCAGGCCCAGCATTTT
.	TRBV24-1	TRBJ2-3	many	CATRGGADTQYF	TGTGCCACCAGAGGAGGGGCAGATACGCAGTATTTT
.	TRBV5-1	TRBJ2-5	many	CASSLAQYQETQYF	TGCGCCAGCAGCTTGGCACAGTACCAAGAGACCCAGTACTTC
.	TRBV29-1	TRBJ1-2	many	CSVASGAPETYGYTF	TGCAGCGTTGCCTCAGGGGCCCCCGAGACCTATGGCTACACCTTC
TRBD1	TRBV11-3	TRBJ2-3	.	CASSLLRGPSTDTQYF	TGTGCCAGCAGCCTCCTTAGGGGGCCTAGCACAGATACGCAGTATTTT
TRBD2	TRBV20-1	TRBJ2-6	many	CSASQGLAGARSGANVLTF	TGCAGTGCTTCGCAGGGACTAGCGGGGGCCCGCTCTGGGGCCAACGTCCTGACTTTC
TRBD1	TRBV12-3/TRBV12-4	TRBJ2-1	many	CASSPGGRGPHSYNEQFF	TGTGCCAGCAGTCCAGGGGGCAGGGGCCCTCACTCCTACAATGAGCAGTTCTTC
TRBD1	TRBV18	TRBJ1-5	many	CASSPLNTIDREAFNQPQHF	TGTGCCAGCTCACCACTTAATACGATAGACAGGGAGGCGTTCAATCAGCCCCAGCATTTT
TRBD2	TRBV3-1	TRBJ2-3	many	CASSQDALAGTDTQYF	TGTGCCAGCAGCCAAGATGCCCTAGCGGGGACAGATACGCAGTATTTT
.	TRBV25-1	TRBJ1-1	many	CASTPMPGGAFF	TGTGCCAGCACCCCAATGCCGGGAGGGGCTTTCTTT
TRBD2	TRBV6-4	TRBJ2-1	.	CASSGTSGTYNEQFF	TGTGCCAGCAGTGGGACTAGCGGAACCTACAATGAGCAGTTCTTC
TRBD2	TRBV7-3	TRBJ2-1	many	CASSLTRLAGYNEQFF	TGTGCCAGCAGCTTAACCCGACTAGCGGGATACAATGAGCAGTTCTTC
.	TRBV11-3	TRBJ2-5	many	CASSLKGGTQETQYF	TGTGCCAGCAGCTTAAAGGGAGGGACACAAGAGACCCAGTACTTC
.	TRBV5-6	TRBJ2-5	many	CASSLGRVLETQYF	TGTGCCAGCAGCTTGGGCAGAGTCCTAGAGACCCAGTACTTC
.	TRBV12-3/TRBV12-4	TRBJ2-1	.	CASSPAPSYNEQFF	TGTGCCAGCAGCCCGGCGCCCTCCTACAATGAGCAGTTCTTC
.	TRBV4-3	TRBJ2-1	many	CASSQEGVLYNEQFF	TGCGCCAGCAGCCAAGAGGGGGTCCTATACAATGAGCAGTTCTTC
TRBD2	TRBV27	TRBJ2-1	.	CASRQFSGRDNEQFF	TGTGCCAGCAGACAGTTTAGCGGGAGGGACAATGAGCAGTTCTTC
TRBD1	TRBV6-5	TRBJ2-2	many	CASSFALSGTASNTGELFF	TGTGCCAGCAGTTTCGCCTTATCCGGGACAGCTTCGAACACCGGGGAGCTGTTTTTT
.	TRBV5-1	TRBJ2-1	many	CASSLGHRDAKYEQFF	TGCGCCAGCAGCTTGGGTCACAGGGACGCGAAGTATGAGCAGTTCTTC
.	TRBV5-4	TRBJ2-6	many	CASSFARVSGANVLTF	TGTGCCAGCAGCTTTGCGCGGGTCTCTGGGGCCAACGTCCTGACTTTC
.	TRBV3-1	TRBJ2-7	many	CASSPGEELRDEQYF	TGTGCCAGCAGCCCCGGAGAAGAACTTAGAGACGAGCAGTACTTC
.	TRBV5-1	TRBJ2-2	many	CASSLGGMNTGELFF	TGCGCCAGCAGCTTGGGTGGTATGAACACCGGGGAGCTGTTTTTT
TRBD1	TRBV5-1	TRBJ2-1	many	CASSLTGGLKINEQFF	TGCGCCAGCAGCTTGACAGGGGGCCTAAAAATCAATGAGCAGTTCTTC
.	TRBV12-3/TRBV12-4	TRBJ1-1	.	CASQEGSTEAFF	TGTGCCAGCCAGGAGGGGAGCACTGAAGCTTTCTTT
.	TRBV7-2	TRBJ2-3	many	CASSLPRLSTDTQYF	TGTGCCAGCAGCTTACCCAGACTAAGCACAGATACGCAGTATTTT
.	TRBV5-1	TRBJ2-1	many	CASSLDWNEQFF	TGCGCCAGCAGCTTGGACTGGAATGAGCAGTTCTTC
.	TRBV20-1	TRBJ2-2	many	CSASYQGTGELFF	TGCAGTGCCTCCTATCAGGGGACCGGGGAGCTGTTTTTT
TRBD2	TRBV5-6	TRBJ2-1	.	CASSLTSGYNEQFF	TGTGCCAGCAGCTTGACTAGCGGCTACAATGAGCAGTTCTTC
.	TRBV4-1	TRBJ1-4	.	CASTRRQEEKLFF	TGCGCCAGCACCCGAAGGCAGGAGGAAAAACTGTTTTTT
TRBD2	TRBV7-2	TRBJ2-1	.	CASSPLAGAYNEQFF	TGTGCCAGCAGCCCGCTAGCGGGTGCCTACAATGAGCAGTTCTTC
.	TRBV19	TRBJ1-6	many	CASSTTGYNSPLHF	TGTGCCAGTAGTACGACAGGCTATAATTCACCCCTCCACTTT
.	TRBV19	TRBJ2-5	.	CASSIQGNRATQYF	TGTGCCAGTAGTATCCAGGGAAACCGAGCGACCCAGTACTTC
.	TRBV27	TRBJ2-5	many	CASSLSWVNLDTQYF	TGTGCCAGCAGTTTATCCTGGGTGAATCTCGACACCCAGTACTTC
TRBD1	TRBV6-5	TRBJ2-7	.	CASSLIGTGGEQYF	TGTGCCAGCAGTTTAATTGGGACAGGGGGCGAGCAGTACTTC
.	TRBV12-3/TRBV12-4	TRBJ1-1	many	CASSPWDGTAFF	TGTGCCAGCAGTCCATGGGACGGCACAGCTTTCTTT
.	TRBV5-6	TRBJ1-5	many	CASSWGTASNQPQHF	TGTGCCAGCAGCTGGGGAACAGCTAGCAATCAGCCCCAGCATTTT
TRBD1	TRBV20-1	TRBJ2-2	many	CSARASTGQGITGELFF	TGCAGTGCTAGAGCTTCAACGGGACAGGGGATCACCGGGGAGCTGTTTTTT
.	TRBV25-1	TRBJ1-6	few	CASSLREGGNSPLHF	TGTGCCAGCAGCCTACGGGAGGGCGGGAATTCACCCCTCCACTTT
TRBD1	TRBV5-1	TRBJ1-1	.	CASSLEGTGEAFF	TGCGCCAGCAGCTTGGAAGGGACAGGTGAAGCTTTCTTT
.	TRBV4-1	TRBJ1-1	.	CASSQPGGAMNTEAFF	TGCGCCAGCAGCCAACCAGGCGGAGCAATGAACACTGAAGCTTTCTTT
.	TRBV5-1	TRBJ2-7	many	CASSLGRLYEQYF	TGCGCCAGCAGCTTGGGACGTCTCTACGAGCAGTACTTC
.	TRBV29-1	TRBJ2-1	.	CSVEEMLVGPEQFF	TGCAGCGTTGAAGAAATGCTTGTAGGGCCTGAGCAGTTCTTC
.	TRBV25-1	TRBJ1-1	.	CASSEYTGSAEAFF	TGTGCCAGCAGTGAATATACGGGGTCGGCGGAAGCTTTCTTT
TRBD1	TRBV12-3/TRBV12-4	TRBJ1-5	.	CASRFRGGNQPQHF	TGTGCCAGCAGGTTCAGGGGGGGCAATCAGCCCCAGCATTTT
.	TRBV2	TRBJ1-6	.	CASRTQGFRVRAYNSPLHF	TGTGCCAGCAGGACTCAGGGGTTCCGGGTGAGGGCCTATAATTCACCCCTCCACTTT
.	TRBV5-1	TRBJ2-3	many	CASMLAPGGADTQYF	TGCGCCAGCATGCTTGCCCCCGGAGGGGCTGATACGCAGTATTTT
.	TRBV19	TRBJ1-2	.	CASSVQVNYGYTF	TGTGCCAGTAGTGTCCAGGTTAACTATGGCTACACCTTC
TRBD1	TRBV7-8	TRBJ1-5	many	CASSLAGGDRGNQPQHF	TGTGCCAGCAGCTTAGCCGGTGGTGACAGGGGCAATCAGCCCCAGCATTTT
.	TRBV9	TRBJ2-1	many	CASSSIVGEQFF	TGTGCCAGCAGCTCAATAGTTGGTGAGCAGTTCTTC
TRBD2	TRBV12-3/TRBV12-4	TRBJ2-5	many	CASSSPLAGGVMRQETQYF	TGTGCCAGCAGTTCCCCACTAGCGGGAGGTGTCATGCGACAAGAGACCCAGTACTTC
TRBD1	TRBV20-1	TRBJ2-7	many	CSASGTGGYKSSYEQYF	TGCAGTGCTAGCGGGACAGGGGGCTACAAAAGCTCCTACGAGCAGTACTTC
.	TRBV12-3/TRBV12-4	TRBJ2-3	.	CASSFRGLATDTQYF	TGTGCCAGCAGTTTCAGGGGCCTGGCCACAGATACGCAGTATTTT
.	TRBV5-1	TRBJ2-3	many	CASSRDTSTDTQYF	TGCGCCAGCAGCCGAGATACTAGCACAGATACGCAGTATTTT
.	TRBV3-1	TRBJ1-3	many	CASSQVNPGTGNTIYF	TGTGCCAGCAGCCAAGTCAACCCAGGGACTGGAAACACCATATATTTT